This TCR beta chain was captured by sequencing in a study of blood T cell repertoires in COVID-19. About the study: Material from acute and convalescent COVID-19 was sourced from the United States, Italy and Spain. Nucleic acid was either cDNA or gDNA, and it came from T cells, B-cell-depleted T cells, or PBMCs.

Original handling: Scientists estimated how many nucleated cells there were by amplifying reference gene primers. Assay: immunoSEQ multiplex PCR; the TCRdb copy retains only in-frame clones and omits some. The DNA gave D and trimming, while V, J and clone size come from that table. The sample comprises around 77,000 clones, less than 95% of which are singletons, and 4.5% to 6% rests with the top ten. V shed 4 bases and J 4 bases; nucleotides not matched to a gene: 8. CDR1 SGDLS and CDR2 YYNGEE come from the germline V gene. The CDR3 runs 18 residues. Sequencing used peripheral blood. The TCR comes from a woman in her fifties or sixties with active COVID-19. This sequence joins TRBV9 and TRBJ2-1, with TRBD2 identical over 16 bases. This chain's CDR3 is CASSKGLAGGLSYNEQFF. CDR3 DNA: TGTGCCAGCAGCAAGGGACTAGCGGGAGGGCTATCTTACAATGAGCAGTTCTTC.